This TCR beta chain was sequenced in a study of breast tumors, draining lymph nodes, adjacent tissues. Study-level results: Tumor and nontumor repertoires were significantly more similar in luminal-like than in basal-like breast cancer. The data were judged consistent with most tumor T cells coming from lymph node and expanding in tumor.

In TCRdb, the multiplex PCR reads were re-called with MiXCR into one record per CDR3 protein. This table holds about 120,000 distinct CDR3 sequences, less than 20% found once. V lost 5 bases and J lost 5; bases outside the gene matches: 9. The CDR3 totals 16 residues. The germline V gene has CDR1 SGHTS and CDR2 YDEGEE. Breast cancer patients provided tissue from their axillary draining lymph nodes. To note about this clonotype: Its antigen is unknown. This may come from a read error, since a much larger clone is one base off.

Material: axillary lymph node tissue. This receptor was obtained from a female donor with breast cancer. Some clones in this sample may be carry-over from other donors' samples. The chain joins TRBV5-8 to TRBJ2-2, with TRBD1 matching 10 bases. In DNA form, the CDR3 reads TGTGCCAGCAGGTCTCAGACAGGGGGCAATACCGGGGAGCTGTTTTTT. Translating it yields CASRSQTGGNTGELFF.